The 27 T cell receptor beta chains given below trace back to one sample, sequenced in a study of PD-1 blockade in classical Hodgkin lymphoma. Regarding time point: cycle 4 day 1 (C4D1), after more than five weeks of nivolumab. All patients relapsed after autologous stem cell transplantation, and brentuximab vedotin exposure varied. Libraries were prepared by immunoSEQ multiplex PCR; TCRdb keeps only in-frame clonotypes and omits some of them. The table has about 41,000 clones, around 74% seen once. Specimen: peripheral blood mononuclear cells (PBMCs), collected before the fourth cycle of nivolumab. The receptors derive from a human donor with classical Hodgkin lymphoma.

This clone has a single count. CDR3 nucleotides: TGTGCCAGTAGCCCACACCCGACAGTATTTAACACTGAAGCTTTCTTT. Encoded protein: CASSPHPTVFNTEAFF. This chain links TRBV19 with TRBJ1-1, with D perhaps TRBD1 (5 bases). This CDR3 region has 16 residues. V was trimmed by 6 bases and J by 2 bases, leaving 19 bases between them. Germline V gene sequence: CDR1 LNHDA, CDR2 SQIVND (reference sequence). Variable domain in full (rest from reference TRBV19 and TRBJ1-1): DGGITQSPKYLFRKEGQNVTLSCEQNLNHDAMYWYRQDPGQGLRLIYYSQIVNDFQKGDIAEGYSVSREKKESFPLTVTSAQKNPTAFYLCASSPHPTVFNTEAFFGQGTRLTVV.

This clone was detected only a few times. The CDR3 loop is CASRHTGTTYEQYF. In DNA form, the CDR3 reads TGTGCCAGCAGGCACACAGGGACAACCTACGAGCAGTACTTC. The chain uses TRBV14 and TRBJ2-7; D is possibly TRBD1 (6 bases). The CDR3 sequence is 14 residues long. The V gene's germline CDR1 is SGHDN and CDR2 FVKESK. The germline V and J ends were trimmed by 6 bases and 2 bases, with 14 bases remaining between them.

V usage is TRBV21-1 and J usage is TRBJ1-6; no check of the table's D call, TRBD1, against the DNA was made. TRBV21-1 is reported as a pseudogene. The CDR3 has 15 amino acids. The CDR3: CASSKPRDSNSPLHF. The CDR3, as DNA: TGTGCCAGCAGCAAGCCCCGGGACAGTAATTCACCCCTCCACTTT.

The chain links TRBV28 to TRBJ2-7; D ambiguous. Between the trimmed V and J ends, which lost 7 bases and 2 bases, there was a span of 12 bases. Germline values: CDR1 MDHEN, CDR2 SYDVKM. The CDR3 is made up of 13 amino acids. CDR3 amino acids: CASKAPSTYEQYF. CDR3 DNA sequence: TGTGCCAGCAAGGCGCCCTCGACCTACGAGCAGTACTTC.

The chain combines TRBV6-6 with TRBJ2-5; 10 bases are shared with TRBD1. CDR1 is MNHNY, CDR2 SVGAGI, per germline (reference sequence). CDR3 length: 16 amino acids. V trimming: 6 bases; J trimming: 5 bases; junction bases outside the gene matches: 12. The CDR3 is CASRHRATGGRETQYF. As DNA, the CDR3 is TGTGCCAGCAGACACCGTGCGACAGGGGGCCGGGAGACCCAGTACTTC.

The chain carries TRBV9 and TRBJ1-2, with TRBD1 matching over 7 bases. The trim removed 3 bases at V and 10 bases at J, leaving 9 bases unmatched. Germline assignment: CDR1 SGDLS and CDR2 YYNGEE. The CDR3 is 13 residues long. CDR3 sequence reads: CASSGQGSGVYTF. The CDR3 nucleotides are TGTGCCAGCAGCGGACAGGGATCCGGGGTCTACACCTTC.

The CDR3 DNA reads TGTGCCAGCATCTCTGGGGCTGAAGCTTTCTTT. Its protein product is CASISGAEAFF. The chain carries TRBV27 and TRBJ1-1; no reliable D call. Germline values: CDR1 MNHEY, CDR2 SMNVEV (reference sequence). The CDR3 has 11 amino acids. The V and J ends lost 7 bases and 6 bases respectively, with 9 bases between them.

CDR3 sequence (DNA): TGTGCCAGCAGCTCCCTAGGGGGGACAGATACGCAGTATTTT. Translation: CASSSLGGTDTQYF. V usage is TRBV11-3 and J usage is TRBJ2-3, with D tentatively TRBD1 or TRBD2 (6 bases each). The CDR3 contains 14 residues. CDR1 and CDR2 (germline): SGHNT, YENEEA. The V gene lost 4 bases and the J gene lost 3 bases, with 11 bases spanning the gap.

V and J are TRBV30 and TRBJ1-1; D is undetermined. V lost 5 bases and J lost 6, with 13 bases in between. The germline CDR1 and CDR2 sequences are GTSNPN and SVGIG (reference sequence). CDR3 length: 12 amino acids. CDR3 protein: CAWGPATSEAFF. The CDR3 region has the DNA TGTGCCTGGGGACCCGCGACCTCTGAAGCTTTCTTT. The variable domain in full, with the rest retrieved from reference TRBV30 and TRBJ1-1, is SQTIHQWPATLVQPVGSPLSLECTVEGTSNPNLYWYRQAAGRGLQLLFYSVGIGQISSEVPQNLSASRPQDRQFILSSKKLLLSDSGFYLCAWGPATSEAFFGQGTRLTVV.

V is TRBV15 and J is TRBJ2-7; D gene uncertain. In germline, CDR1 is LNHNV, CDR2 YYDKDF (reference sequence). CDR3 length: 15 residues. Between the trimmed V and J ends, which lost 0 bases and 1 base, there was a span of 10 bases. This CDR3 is CATSRDIPSSYEQYF. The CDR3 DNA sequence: TGTGCCACCAGCAGAGATATCCCGTCGTCCTACGAGCAGTACTTC.

This chain's CDR3 is CASSEVGTGNQPQHF. CDR3 DNA: TGTGCCAGCAGCGAAGTGGGGACAGGCAATCAGCCCCAGCATTTT. The chain is built from TRBV5-5 and TRBJ1-5, with 7 nucleotides matching TRBD1. The CDR3 is 15 amino acids. Looked up from germline, CDR1 is SGHKS and CDR2 is YYEKEE (reference sequence). The V and J ends lost 4 bases and 2 bases, in that order; junction bases with no gene match: 6.

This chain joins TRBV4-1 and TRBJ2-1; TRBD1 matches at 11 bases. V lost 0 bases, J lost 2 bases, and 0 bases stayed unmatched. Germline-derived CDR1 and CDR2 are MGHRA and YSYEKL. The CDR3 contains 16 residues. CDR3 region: CASSQEGQGAYNEQFF. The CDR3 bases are TGCGCCAGCAGCCAAGAGGGACAGGGGGCCTACAATGAGCAGTTCTTC.

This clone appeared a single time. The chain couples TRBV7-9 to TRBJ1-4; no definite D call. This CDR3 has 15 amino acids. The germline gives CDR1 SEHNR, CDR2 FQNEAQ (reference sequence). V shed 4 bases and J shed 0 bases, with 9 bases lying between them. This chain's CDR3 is CASSSRSTTNEKLFF. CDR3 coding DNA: TGTGCCAGCAGCTCTCGGAGTACAACTAATGAAAAACTGTTTTTT.

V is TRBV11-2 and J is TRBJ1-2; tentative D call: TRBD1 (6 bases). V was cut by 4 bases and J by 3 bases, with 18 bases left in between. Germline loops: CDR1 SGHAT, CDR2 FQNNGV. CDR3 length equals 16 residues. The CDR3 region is CASSSKPGGIYYGYTF. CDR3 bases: TGTGCCAGCAGCTCAAAACCGGGGGGCATTTACTATGGCTACACCTTC. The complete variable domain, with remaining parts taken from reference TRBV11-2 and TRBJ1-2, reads EAGVAQSPRYKIIEKRQSVAFWCNPISGHATLYWYQQILGQGPKLLIQFQNNGVVDDSQLPKDRFSAERLKGVDSTLKIQPAKLEDSAVYLCASSSKPGGIYYGYTFGSGTRLTVV.

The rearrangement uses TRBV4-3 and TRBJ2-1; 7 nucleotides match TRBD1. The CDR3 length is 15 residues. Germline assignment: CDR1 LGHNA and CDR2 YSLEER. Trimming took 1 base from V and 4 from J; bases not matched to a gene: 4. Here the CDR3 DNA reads TGCGCCAGCAGCCAAGGCAGGGACAGTTACAATGAGCAGTTCTTC. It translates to CASSQGRDSYNEQFF.

CDR3 bases: TGTGCCAGCAGCCCCAGGACAGGAAGCTCCTACAATGAGCAGTTCTTC. Amino acid sequence: CASSPRTGSSYNEQFF. This rearrangement joins TRBV7-3 to TRBJ2-1; 7 nucleotides align to TRBD1. Germline CDR1 and CDR2: SGHTA and FQGTGA. V shed 5 bases, J shed 0 bases, and the junction held 7 bases outside the gene matches. CDR3 length: 16 residues.

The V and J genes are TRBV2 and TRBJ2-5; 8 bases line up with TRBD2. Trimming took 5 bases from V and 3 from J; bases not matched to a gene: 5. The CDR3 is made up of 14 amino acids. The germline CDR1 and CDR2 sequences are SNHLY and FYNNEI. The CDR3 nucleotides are TGTGCCAGCAGTCCCGGGACTAGGGAAGAGACCCAGTACTTC. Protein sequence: CASSPGTREETQYF.

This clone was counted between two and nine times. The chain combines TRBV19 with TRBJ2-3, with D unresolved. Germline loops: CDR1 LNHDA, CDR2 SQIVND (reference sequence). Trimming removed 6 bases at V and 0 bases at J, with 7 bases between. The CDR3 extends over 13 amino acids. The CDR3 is CASRAKSTDTQYF. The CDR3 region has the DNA TGTGCCAGTAGAGCAAAGAGCACAGATACGCAGTATTTT.

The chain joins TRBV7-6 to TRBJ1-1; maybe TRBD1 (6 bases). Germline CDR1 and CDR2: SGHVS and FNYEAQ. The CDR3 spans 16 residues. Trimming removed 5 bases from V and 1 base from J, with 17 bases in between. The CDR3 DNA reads TGTGCCAGCAGCCATCGGACTAGGGGGAGGAACACTGAAGCTTTCTTT. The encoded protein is CASSHRTRGRNTEAFF.

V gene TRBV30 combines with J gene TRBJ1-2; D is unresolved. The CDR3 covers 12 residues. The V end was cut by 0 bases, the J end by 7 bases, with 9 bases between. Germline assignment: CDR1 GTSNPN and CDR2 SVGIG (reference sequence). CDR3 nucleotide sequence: TGTGCCTGGAGTGTGAGCGAAGTTGGCTACACCTTC. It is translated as CAWSVSEVGYTF.

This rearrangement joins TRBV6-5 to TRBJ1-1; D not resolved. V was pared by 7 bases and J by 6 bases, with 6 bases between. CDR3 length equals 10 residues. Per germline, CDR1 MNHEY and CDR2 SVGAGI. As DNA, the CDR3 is TGTGCCAGCAACTACCCTGAAGCTTTCTTT. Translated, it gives CASNYPEAFF.

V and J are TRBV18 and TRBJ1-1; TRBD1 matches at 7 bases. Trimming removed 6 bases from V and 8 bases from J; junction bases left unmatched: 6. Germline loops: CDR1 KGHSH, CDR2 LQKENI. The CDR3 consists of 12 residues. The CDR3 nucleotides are TGTGCCAGCTCGCCTAGACAGGGAGAAGCTTTCTTT. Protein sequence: CASSPRQGEAFF.

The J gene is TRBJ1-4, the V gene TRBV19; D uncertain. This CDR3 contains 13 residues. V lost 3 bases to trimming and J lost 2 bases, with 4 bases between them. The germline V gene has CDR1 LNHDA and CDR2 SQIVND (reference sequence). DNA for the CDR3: TGTGCCAGTAGTATTAGGACTAATGAAAAACTGTTTTTT. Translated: CASSIRTNEKLFF.

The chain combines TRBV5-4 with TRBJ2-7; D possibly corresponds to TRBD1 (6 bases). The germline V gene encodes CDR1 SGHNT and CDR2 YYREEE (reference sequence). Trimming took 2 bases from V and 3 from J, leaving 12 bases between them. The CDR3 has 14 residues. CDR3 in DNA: TGTGCCAGCAGCTTAGGACAGAGCAACTACGAGCAGTACTTC. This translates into CASSLGQSNYEQYF.

Here the CDR3 reads CASSWTGQGAYEQYF. Written as DNA, the CDR3 is TGTGCCAGCAGTTGGACCGGACAGGGGGCCTACGAGCAGTACTTC. This chain links TRBV27 with TRBJ2-7; 10 bases are a match to TRBD1. This CDR3 comprises 15 residues. CDR1 MNHEY and CDR2 SMNVEV come from the germline V gene (reference sequence). Unmatched junction bases numbered 5, after V lost 4 bases and J lost 2 bases.

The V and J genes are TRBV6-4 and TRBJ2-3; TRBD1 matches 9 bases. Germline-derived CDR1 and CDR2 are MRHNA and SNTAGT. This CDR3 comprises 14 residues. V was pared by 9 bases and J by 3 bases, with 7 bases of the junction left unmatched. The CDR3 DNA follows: TGTGCCAGGCAAGGACAGGGGAGGACAGATACGCAGTATTTT. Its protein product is CARQGQGRTDTQYF.

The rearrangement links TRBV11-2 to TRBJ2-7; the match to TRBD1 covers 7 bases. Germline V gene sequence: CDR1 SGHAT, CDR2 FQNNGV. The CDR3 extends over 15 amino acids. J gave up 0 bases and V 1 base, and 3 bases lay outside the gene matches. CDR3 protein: CASSLARDSSYEQYF. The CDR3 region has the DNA TGTGCCAGCAGCTTAGCCAGGGACAGCTCCTACGAGCAGTACTTC.